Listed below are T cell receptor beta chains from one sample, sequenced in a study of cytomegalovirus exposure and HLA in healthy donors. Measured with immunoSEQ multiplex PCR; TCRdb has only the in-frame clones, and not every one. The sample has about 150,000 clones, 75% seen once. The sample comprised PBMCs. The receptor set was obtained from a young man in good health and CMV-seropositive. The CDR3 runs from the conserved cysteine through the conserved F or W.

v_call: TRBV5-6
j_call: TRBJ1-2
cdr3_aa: CASSLGGQPANYGYTF

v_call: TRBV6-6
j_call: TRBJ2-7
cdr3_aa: CASSQRTGKGEQYF

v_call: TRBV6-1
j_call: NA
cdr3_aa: CASRLDRHSYEQYF

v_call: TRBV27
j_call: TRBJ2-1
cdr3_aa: CASLAGPGHNEQFF

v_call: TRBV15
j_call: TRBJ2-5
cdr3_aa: CATSRVTVNQETQYF

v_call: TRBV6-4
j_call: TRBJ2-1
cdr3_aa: CASSADTYNEQFF

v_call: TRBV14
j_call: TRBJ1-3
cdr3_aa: CASSPSGTSGNTIYF

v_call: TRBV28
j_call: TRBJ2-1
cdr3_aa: CASQWSDNEQFF

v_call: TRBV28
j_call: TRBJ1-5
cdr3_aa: CASSPEAGTGGQPQHF

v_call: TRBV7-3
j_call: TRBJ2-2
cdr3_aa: CASSLKGEWTGELFF

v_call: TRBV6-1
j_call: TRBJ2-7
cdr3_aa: CASSESSYYEQYF

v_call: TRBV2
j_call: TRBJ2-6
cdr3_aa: CASRAGLARFSGANVLTF

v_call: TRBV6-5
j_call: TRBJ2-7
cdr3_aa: CASSYSDGVREQYF

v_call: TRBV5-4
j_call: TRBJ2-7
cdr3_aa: CASSQALAGGPREQYF

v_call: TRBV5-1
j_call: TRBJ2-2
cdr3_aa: CASSLVNRPNTGELFF

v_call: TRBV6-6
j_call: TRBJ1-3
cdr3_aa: CASRHSGQLSGNTIYF

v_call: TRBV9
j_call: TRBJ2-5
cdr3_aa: CASSVVAGGWETQYF

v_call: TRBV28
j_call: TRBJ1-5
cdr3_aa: CASSLLSGDGYQPQHF

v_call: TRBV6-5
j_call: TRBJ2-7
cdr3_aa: CASSFGGRAYEQYF

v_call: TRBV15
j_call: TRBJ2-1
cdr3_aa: CATSRDWREQFF

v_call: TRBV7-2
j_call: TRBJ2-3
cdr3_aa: CASSSLGHLAGERDTQYF

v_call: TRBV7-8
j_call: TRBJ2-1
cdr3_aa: CASTTGRHNEQFF